This entry describes one T cell receptor beta chain. This clone's antigen is unknown. No base qualities exist here, and no much larger clone lies one base off it. The data derive from a study of blood T cells in healthy people across ages (dated by TCRdb to 2015 to 2017). Regarding the research as a whole: In model experiments, template switching captured about one uniquely barcoded TCR beta cDNA molecule for every two T cells. Using deep sequencing normalized with unique cDNA molecular identifiers, the study measured how TCR beta repertoire diversity changes with age. Four age groups were formed from the donors: young (average approximately 15 years), middle-aged (around 37), aged (roughly 59) and long-lived (about 75). To avoid experimental bias, donors of different ages were randomly spread across the sequencing lanes. Using the same blood draw, the study looked at two additional independent replicas of 1 million unique cDNA reads for two donors, one aged 18 to 30 and the other aged 80 or older. Study-wide conclusions, independent of this receptor: Observed TCR beta diversity correlated strongly with the percentage of naive T cells measured by flow cytometry. Estimates of total diversity based on one million sequenced T cells were regarded as lower bounds and as underestimates. Since profiling was done on bulk unsorted PBMCs, naive and antigen-experienced compartments could not be conclusively compared. Donor CMV infection status was unknown, potentially confounding age-related changes in expanded clonotypes. Compared with the aged group, more naive CD4+ T cells, fewer expanded clones and increased TCR diversity were shown by the long-lived group, suggesting age selection. Observed TCR beta diversity per million T cells fell roughly linearly with age, and a significant reduction was already apparent by age approximately 41.

Donors were 40 or so systemically healthy Caucasian individuals from Russia aged roughly 6 to 90 years. Each donor gave 8 to 10 milliliters of peripheral blood, collected into EDTA-treated Vacutainer tubes. Ficoll-Paque density-gradient centrifugation was used to isolate PBMCs, with at least 6.5 million per sample. Trizol reagent was used to extract total RNA from the PBMCs, yielding at least 6 micrograms per sample. For every donor, an aliquot of PBMCs went through flow cytometry to measure the percentages of naive CD45RAhigh/CD27high T cells. To prepare the library, 5' RACE was applied. These reads were obtained on an Illumina HiSeq 2500. A second PCR of about 6 to 12 cycles was run with a J-beta primer mix and a sample-barcoded 5' primer. Each TCR beta cDNA molecule received a unique molecular identifier from a template-switch 5' adaptor carrying 12 random nucleotides. Each sample yielded at least 3 million CDR3-containing paired-end reads. The Mint cDNA synthesis kit, primed by a TRBC-specific oligonucleotide, was used to synthesize first-strand cDNA from all RNA. Following uracil-DNA glycosylase treatment, a first 18-cycle PCR with universal primers M1SS and BC2_uni_R was performed on all cDNA. Per the authors' processing: Each sample was normalized by randomly selecting 1 million high-quality reads, each carrying a distinct molecular identifier. Instead of being binned into consensus sequences, reads that shared molecular identifiers were thrown out. MiTCR, set to a Q25 quality threshold and the strictest error-elimination algorithm, was used for CDR3 identification, clonotype clustering and error correction. A nonparametric unseen species model with Euler transformation was used to estimate lower-bound total TCR beta diversity. TCRdb cleaned the public reads at Q25 with fastp, built clones with MiXCR and kept in-frame beta chains. Each CDR3 protein appears once, grouped with its most common genes and DNA. TCRdb, not the authors, supplied the V and J calls. The sample contains 1.5 million to 2 million distinct CDR3 sequences, roughly 32% of them found a single time. The ten top clones hold roughly 12% of the sample.

Sequenced sample: blood. This TCR was sampled from a woman aged 25-40 years in good health.

DNA sequence: TGCAGCGTTGTAGGGCAGGGAATTAGGTCTGAAGCTTTCTTT. This translates into CSVVGQGIRSEAFF. Rearrangement joined TRBV29-1 to TRBJ1-1; TRBD1 is a weak D gene call, 5 bases matching. CDR1 is given as SQVTM and CDR2 as ANQGSEA, both from the germline V gene. From the cysteine through the phenylalanine, the CDR3 covers 14 amino acids. Left in the record is the CDR3 DNA by itself, 42 bases read in frame from the first base. The V end loses 4 bases and the J end loses 6 bases, and a stretch of 18 bases separates them.